Each of the 25 T cell receptor beta chains below was sequenced from the same sample in a study of blood T cell repertoires in COVID-19. Clones were read by immunoSEQ multiplex PCR, and TCRdb kept only the in-frame ones, dropping some. This table holds around 92,000 clones, 85% to 90% found once. Input material: peripheral blood. Source of these receptors: a woman of 80 years or more with active COVID-19.

This sequence joins TRBV13 and TRBJ2-1; TRBD2 matches at 14 bases. CDR3 length: 23 residues. Unmatched junction bases numbered 22, after V lost 4 bases and J lost 2 bases. Germline CDR1 reads PRHDT; CDR2 reads FYEKMQ (reference sequence). The CDR3, as DNA: TGTGCCAGCAGCTCCCTCGCCCCCCGGGGACTAGCGGGAGAAGGTTTGGCCTACAATGAGCAGTTCTTC. It codes for CASSSLAPRGLAGEGLAYNEQFF.

The DNA of the CDR3 is TGTGCCAGCGCCAGCGCGAGCGCGGGGGAAAACACCATATATTTT. The encoded protein is CASASASAGENTIYF. The J gene is TRBJ1-3, the V gene TRBV28, with D possibly being TRBD1 (5 bases). Germline values: CDR1 MDHEN, CDR2 SYDVKM. Trimming pared 8 bases from V and 6 bases from J, leaving 20 bases between. The CDR3 is 15 amino acids.

This chain connects TRBV5-1 to TRBJ2-5; 7 nucleotides align to TRBD1. From germline, CDR1 is SGHRS and CDR2 YFSETQ. This CDR3 region has 16 residues. J was trimmed by 4 bases and V by 3 bases; bases with no gene match: 12. CDR3 nucleotide sequence: TGCGCCAGCAGCTACGATAACAGGGGACCAGGAGAGACCCAGTACTTC. As protein: CASSYDNRGPGETQYF.

The rearrangement uses TRBV7-2 and TRBJ1-2; no clear D. Germline CDR1 reads SGHTA; CDR2 reads FQGNSA. The CDR3 sequence is 13 residues long. V dropped 3 bases and J dropped 4 bases, with 9 bases sitting between them. CDR3 DNA: TGTGCCAGCAGCTTCCTCGGGATCTATGGCTACACCTTC. Its translation: CASSFLGIYGYTF.

The V gene is TRBV7-9, the J gene TRBJ1-2; D is unclear. CDR3 length equals 11 residues. Trimming removed 8 bases from V and 5 bases from J, with 9 bases in between. The germline V gene encodes CDR1 SEHNR and CDR2 FQNEAQ (reference sequence). The CDR3 sequence: CASGSQYGYTF. The DNA for the CDR3 is TGTGCCAGCGGCAGTCAATATGGCTACACCTTC.

The chain uses TRBV5-8 and TRBJ2-1, with TRBD2 as a possible D gene (5 bases). Germline lookup yields CDR1 SGHTS and CDR2 YDEGEE. Trimming stripped 5 bases from V and 4 bases from J, with 10 bases between. The CDR3 has 13 amino acids. The CDR3 DNA reads as TGTGCCAGCAGGGGGAGTGGTTACAATGAGCAGTTCTTC. Its protein is CASRGSGYNEQFF. Looking up the rest from reference TRBV5-8 and TRBJ2-1 gives the full variable domain: EAGVTQSPTHLIKTRGQQATLRCSPISGHTSVYWYQQALGLGLQFLLWYDEGEERNRGNFPPRFSGRQFPNYSSELNVNALELEDSALYLCASRGSGYNEQFFGPGTRLTVL.

The chain couples TRBV6-6 to TRBJ2-2; TRBD1 matches 7 bases. The CDR3 consists of 15 residues. The germline V gene has CDR1 MNHNY and CDR2 SVGAGI (reference sequence). The trim removed 5 bases at V and 1 base at J, leaving 4 bases unmatched. The CDR3 loop is CASSPRQGNTGELFF. CDR3 nucleotide sequence: TGTGCCAGCAGTCCCCGACAGGGGAACACCGGGGAGCTGTTTTTT.

DNA for the CDR3: TGTGCCAGCAGCCCCTCCCGCGGAGCCCCAAACATTCAGTACTTC. This sequence encodes CASSPSRGAPNIQYF. The V call is TRBV5-4, the J call TRBJ2-4; no reliable D call. This CDR3 contains 15 residues. Trimming took off 4 bases at V and 6 bases at J, with 17 bases between the two ends. Germline-derived CDR1 and CDR2 are SGHNT and YYREEE (reference sequence).

V usage is TRBV11-2 and J usage is TRBJ2-1; 14 bases are a match to TRBD2. Germline-derived CDR1 and CDR2 are SGHAT and FQNNGV. V shed 6 bases and J 8 bases; nucleotides not matched to a gene: 3. The CDR3 runs to 14 residues. The CDR3 region has the DNA TGTGCCAGCAGGGGACTAGCGGGGGTTGATGAGCAGTTCTTC. This gives the protein CASRGLAGVDEQFF.

This chain connects TRBV5-1 to TRBJ2-5; 9 positions match TRBD2. Germline values: CDR1 SGHRS, CDR2 YFSETQ. The ends lost 1 base at V and 2 bases at J; junction bases unmatched: 3. CDR3 size: 15 residues. In DNA form, the CDR3 reads TGCGCCAGCAGCTTGACTAGCGGGCCACAAGAGACCCAGTACTTC. The encoded protein is CASSLTSGPQETQYF.

The chain couples TRBV28 to TRBJ2-7; 8 bases are a match to TRBD1. V shed 5 bases, J shed 12 bases, and the junction held 9 bases outside the gene matches. The CDR3 sequence is 12 residues long. Germline CDR1 and CDR2: MDHEN and SYDVKM. The CDR3 DNA is TGTGCCAGCAGTCTCCAGGGACAGGCCTCGTACTTC. It specifies CASSLQGQASYF.

This chain connects TRBV4-2 to TRBJ1-2; 7 positions agree with TRBD1. CDR3 length: 14 residues. The germline CDR1 and CDR2 sequences are LGHNA and YNFKEQ. The V and J ends lost 1 base and 8 bases, in that order; junction bases with no gene match: 7. The CDR3 loop is CASSQGTGPLGYTF. The CDR3 coding sequence is TGTGCCAGCAGCCAAGGGACAGGACCCCTCGGCTACACCTTC.

V gene TRBV19 combines with J gene TRBJ2-2, with D possibly being TRBD2 (6 bases). The V end was cut by 2 bases, the J end by 5 bases, with 9 bases between. This CDR3 has 14 amino acids. Per germline, CDR1 LNHDA and CDR2 SQIVND (reference sequence). This chain's CDR3 is CASSISSGTGELFF. Here the CDR3 DNA reads TGTGCCAGTAGTATATCCAGCGGGACCGGGGAGCTGTTTTTT.

The CDR3, as DNA: TGCGCCAGCAGCCTCAGGCCGGATCAGCCCCAGCATTTT. Its translation is CASSLRPDQPQHF. The genes are TRBV4-1 and TRBJ1-5; D ambiguous. CDR3 length equals 13 residues. The germline CDR1 and CDR2 sequences are MGHRA and YSYEKL. V was cut by 4 bases and J by 5 bases, with 9 bases left in between.

This rearrangement joins TRBV9 to TRBJ2-7; 12 bases line up with TRBD1. The length of the CDR3 is 14 residues. Germline V gene sequence: CDR1 SGDLS, CDR2 YYNGEE. Trimming at V came to 2 bases and at J to 7 bases, leaving 4 bases not matched to a gene. The CDR3 DNA follows: TGTGCCAGCAGCGTGGGACAGGGGGCGAGGGAGCAGTACTTC. Translating it yields CASSVGQGAREQYF. The full variable domain, with the rest looked up from reference TRBV9 and TRBJ2-7, is DSGVTQTPKHLITATGQRVTLRCSPRSGDLSVYWYQQSLDQGLQFLIQYYNGEERAKGNILERFSAQQFPDLHSELNLSSLELGDSALYFCASSVGQGAREQYFGPGTRLTVT.

J is TRBJ2-2 and V is TRBV7-3; 10 bases agree with TRBD2. V was pared by 1 base and J by 3 bases, with 5 bases of the junction left unmatched. The CDR3 totals 17 residues. Germline loops: CDR1 SGHTA, CDR2 FQGTGA. The CDR3 here is CASSLKAGGEYTGELFF. Written as DNA, the CDR3 is TGTGCCAGCAGCTTAAAAGCGGGAGGGGAGTACACCGGGGAGCTGTTTTTT.

This clone was seen once. The CDR3 coding sequence is TGTGCCAGCAGCGTAGGGACGACTAGCGGAACCTACAATGAGCAGTTCTTC. Its translation is CASSVGTTSGTYNEQFF. This chain joins TRBV9 and TRBJ2-1, with TRBD2 identical over 9 bases. V gave up 0 bases and J gave up 2 bases; unmatched junction bases: 6. The CDR3 loop spans 17 amino acids. Germline assignment: CDR1 SGDLS and CDR2 YYNGEE.

The genes are TRBV6-2 or TRBV6-3 and TRBJ1-2; D possibly corresponds to TRBD1 (5 bases). Germline V CDR1 and CDR2: MNHEY, SVGEGT. Trimming removed 6 bases from V and 2 bases from J, with 10 bases in between. CDR3 length: 13 residues. The CDR3 coding sequence is TGTGCCAGCAGCCGAGACAGCAACTATGGCTACACCTTC. It specifies CASSRDSNYGYTF.

This chain joins TRBV10-1 and TRBJ2-3; 8 positions agree with TRBD2. The CDR3 loop spans 15 amino acids. CDR1 WNHNN and CDR2 SYGVQD come from the germline V gene (reference sequence). Unmatched junction bases numbered 8, after V lost 5 bases and J lost 4 bases. The CDR3 is CASSRRQREPDTQYF. The CDR3 nucleotides are TGCGCCAGCAGTCGGCGGCAGCGGGAGCCAGATACGCAGTATTTT.

The chain is built from TRBV2 and TRBJ2-1, with TRBD2 identical over 11 bases. Trimming took 6 bases from V and 6 from J; bases not matched to a gene: 7. CDR3 size: 15 residues. The germline CDR1 and CDR2 sequences are SNHLY and FYNNEI. This CDR3 reads CASSLTSGGINEQFF. As DNA, the CDR3 is TGTGCCAGCAGCCTAACTAGCGGGGGCATCAATGAGCAGTTCTTC.

The V and J genes are TRBV6-5 and TRBJ1-1, with no clear D. Deletions cut 2 bases from V and 3 bases from J, with 7 bases between. The germline CDR1 and CDR2 sequences are MNHEY and SVGAGI. The CDR3 has 13 residues. CDR3 sequence reads: CASSYGQDTEAFF. The CDR3 nucleotides are TGTGCCAGCAGTTACGGCCAAGACACTGAAGCTTTCTTT.

The CDR3 loop reads CASSTDRGRQPQHF. The CDR3 DNA is TGTGCCAGCAGCACTGACAGGGGGCGGCAGCCCCAGCATTTT. The gene calls are TRBV6-2 or TRBV6-3 and TRBJ1-5; 10 positions match TRBD1. The germline V gene encodes CDR1 MNHEY and CDR2 SVGEGT. With V trimmed by 6 bases and J by 7 bases, 6 bases remained unmatched. The CDR3 extends over 14 amino acids.

This clone was detected only once. The J gene is TRBJ2-3, the V gene TRBV3-1 (or the pseudogene TRBV3-2), with D possibly being TRBD2 (5 bases). CDR1 LGHDT and CDR2 YNNKEL come from the germline V gene (reference sequence). The length of the CDR3 is 18 residues. Trimming pared 1 base from V and 0 bases from J, leaving 17 bases between. The CDR3 loop reads CASSQGYGNYRSTDTQYF. The CDR3 nucleotides are TGTGCCAGCAGCCAAGGATACGGGAATTACAGAAGCACAGATACGCAGTATTTT.

The chain joins TRBV7-8 to TRBJ2-3; 9 positions agree with TRBD2. This CDR3 spans 17 amino acids. Germline CDR1 is SGHVS and CDR2 is FQNEAQ. V lost 2 bases to trimming and J lost 8 bases; unmatched junction nucleotides: 14. DNA of the CDR3: TGTGCCAGCAGCTTAACCCACTCGGTTAGCGGGAGTGGTACGCAGTATTTT. It specifies CASSLTHSVSGSGTQYF.

V usage is TRBV28 and J usage is TRBJ1-2; 10 bases align to TRBD1. Germline CDR1 and CDR2: MDHEN and SYDVKM. V lost 6 bases to trimming and J lost 7 bases; unmatched junction nucleotides: 8. The CDR3 runs to 14 residues. The CDR3, as DNA: TGTGCCAGCAGCTCGGGACAGGGGATCGGTGGCTACACCTTC. This encodes CASSSGQGIGGYTF.